The rows below give T cell receptor beta chains drawn from one sample of a study of shared clonotypes between healthy human individuals. The repertoire was sequenced with immunoSEQ multiplex PCR; TCRdb's copy has only in-frame clones and lacks some. The sample records some 2 million clones, about 94% being singletons. Input material: naive CD8+ T cells sorted from blood. The receptors come from a young man in good health. Both conserved end residues are part of each CDR3. The D gene is left open where the match is weak. Not all rows give a size; the values are once, few, many and, for expanded clones, a class.

>NA|NA|14|TRBV5-4|TRBJ2-5
CASSPLGVQETQYF
TGTGCCAGCAGCCCGTTAGGGGTTCAAGAGACCCAGTACTTC
>NA|NA|14|TRBV6-6|TRBJ2-6
CASSTGLGANVLTF
TGTGCCAGCAGCACAGGGTTGGGGGCCAACGTCCTGACTTTC
>NA|NA|14|TRBV4-1|TRBJ1-2
CASSQDRANYGYTF
TGCGCCAGCAGCCAAGATCGAGCGAACTATGGCTACACCTTC
>TRBD2|NA|19|TRBV7-9|TRBJ2-3
CASSLAWLAGGPGTDTQYF
TGTGCCAGCAGCTTAGCGTGGCTAGCGGGAGGGCCGGGCACAGATACGCAGTATTTT
>NA|NA|14|TRBV7-3|TRBJ1-1
CASSLRDGGTEAFF
TGTGCCAGCAGCTTGCGGGACGGAGGGACTGAAGCTTTCTTT
>NA|NA|13|TRBV4-1|TRBJ2-4
CASSQDPVAIQYF
TGCGCCAGCAGCCAAGATCCAGTGGCCATTCAGTACTTC
>NA|NA|13|TRBV27|TRBJ2-1
CASSFSAYNEQFF
TGTGCCAGCAGTTTTTCAGCCTACAATGAGCAGTTCTTC
>TRBD2|once|13|TRBV10-3|TRBJ2-1
CATGTSSQYEQFF
TGTGCCACAGGGACTAGCAGTCAGTATGAGCAGTTCTTC
>NA|NA|14|TRBV27|TRBJ2-2
CASSLSIGAGELFF
TGTGCCAGCAGTTTATCCATTGGGGCCGGGGAGCTGTTTTTT
>NA|NA|14|TRBV30|TRBJ2-5
CAGGSSGVQETQYF
TGTGCCGGAGGCTCAAGTGGGGTACAAGAGACCCAGTACTTC
>NA|NA|15|TRBV7-2|TRBJ1-1
CASSFIGQTGTEAFF
TGTGCCAGCAGCTTTATAGGACAGACGGGCACTGAAGCTTTCTTT
>NA|NA|17|TRBV7-2|TRBJ1-2
CASSSKPPGPPNYGYTF
TGTGCCAGCAGCTCGAAACCCCCGGGACCGCCTAACTATGGCTACACCTTC
>TRBD1|NA|15|TRBV12-5|TRBJ2-5
CASGLGTGGRETQYF
TGTGCTAGTGGTTTGGGGACAGGGGGCAGAGAGACCCAGTACTTC
>NA|NA|14|TRBV28|TRBJ1-6
CASSFWHSNSPLHF
TGTGCCAGCAGTTTTTGGCACAGCAATTCACCCCTCCACTTT
>NA|NA|13|TRBV10-1|TRBJ2-1
CASSESPGDEQFF
TGCGCCAGCAGTGAGTCCCCGGGCGATGAGCAGTTCTTC
>NA|few|11|TRBV5-1|TRBJ1-1
CASSDATEAFF
TGCGCCAGCAGCGACGCCACTGAAGCTTTCTTT
>NA|NA|16|TRBV4-1|TRBJ2-7
CASSKREGGVHLEQYF
TGCGCCAGCAGCAAAAGAGAGGGAGGTGTGCATCTCGAGCAGTACTTC
>TRBD1|NA|13|TRBV2|TRBJ1-2
CASKPTGVYGYTF
TGTGCCAGTAAACCAACAGGGGTCTATGGCTACACCTTC
>NA|NA|14|TRBV5-6|TRBJ2-3
CASTHTTRTDTQYF
TGTGCCAGCACGCACACAACAAGGACAGATACGCAGTATTTT
>TRBD1|NA|14|TRBV29-1|TRBJ2-7
CSVEEGQGMGEQYF
TGCAGCGTTGAAGAGGGACAGGGAATGGGCGAGCAGTACTTC
>TRBD2|NA|14|TRBV29-1|TRBJ2-5
CSVEDPGGRETQYF
TGCAGCGTTGAAGATCCGGGCGGGAGAGAGACCCAGTACTTC
>NA|NA|13|TRBV6-5|TRBJ1-2
CASSPREIYGYTF
TGTGCCAGCAGCCCCCGAGAAATATATGGCTACACCTTC
>NA|NA|12|TRBV21-1|TRBJ1-1
CASSTSGTEAFF
TGTGCCAGCAGCACCTCCGGGACTGAAGCTTTCTTT
>NA|once|15|TRBV19|TRBJ1-5
CASRTQGGNHQPQHF
TGTGCCAGTAGGACCCAAGGGGGTAACCATCAGCCCCAGCATTTT
>NA|NA|14|TRBV19|TRBJ2-2
CASSIWQTTGELFF
TGTGCCAGTAGTATTTGGCAGACTACCGGGGAGCTGTTTTTT
>TRBD2|NA|18|TRBV2|TRBJ2-1
CASSGVPTSSGVYNEQFF
TGTGCCAGCAGTGGGGTACCCACTTCTAGCGGAGTTTACAATGAGCAGTTCTTC
>NA|NA|13|TRBV6-5|TRBJ1-1
CASSPDTNTEAFF
TGTGCCAGCAGTCCCGACACCAACACTGAAGCTTTCTTT
>TRBD1|once|17|TRBV5-4|TRBJ2-1
CASSFYGEYRGRDEQFF
TGTGCCAGCAGCTTTTATGGAGAGTACAGGGGGCGAGATGAGCAGTTCTTC
>NA|NA|14|TRBV6-5|TRBJ1-4
CASSYSGPNEKLFF
TGTGCCAGCAGTTACTCGGGGCCTAATGAAAAACTGTTTTTT
>NA|NA|14|TRBV6-5|TRBJ2-7
CASTPTGGDNEQYF
TGTGCCAGCACCCCTACAGGGGGGGACAACGAGCAGTACTTC
>NA|NA|15|TRBV5-6|TRBJ2-5
CASSTTGVSGETQYF
TGTGCCAGCAGTACAACAGGAGTCTCGGGGGAGACCCAGTACTTC
>NA|NA|13|TRBV4-1|TRBJ1-2
CASSQGDGDGYTF
TGCGCCAGCAGCCAAGGGGATGGGGATGGCTACACCTTC
>TRBD2|NA|17|TRBV29-1|TRBJ2-1
CSVEYLLAGFDRDEQFF
TGCAGCGTTGAATATCTACTAGCGGGGTTTGATAGGGATGAGCAGTTCTTC
>NA|NA|12|TRBV29-1|TRBJ2-1
CSVEEQGGEQFF
TGCAGCGTTGAAGAACAGGGTGGCGAGCAGTTCTTC
>TRBD1|once|14|TRBV9|TRBJ1-2
CASSKTGGDYGYTF
TGTGCCAGCAGCAAGACAGGGGGCGATTATGGCTACACCTTC
>TRBD2|NA|15|TRBV4-2|TRBJ2-3
CASSQDFGGLAEQYF
TGTGCCAGCAGCCAAGATTTCGGCGGACTAGCGGAGCAGTATTTT
>TRBD1|NA|15|TRBV11-2|TRBJ1-5
CASSLGQGGWEPQHF
TGTGCCAGCAGCCTTGGACAGGGGGGTTGGGAGCCCCAGCATTTT
>NA|NA|13|TRBV19|TRBJ1-1
CASSIWGTTEAFF
TGTGCCAGTAGTATCTGGGGTACCACTGAAGCTTTCTTT